Following are 7 T cell receptor beta chains from one sample sequenced in a study of T cells in Graves' hyperthyroidism and ophthalmopathy. Amplification targeted TCR beta CDR3 regions from RNA transcripts. In the first-round RT-PCR of the TCR CDR3, the HTBI primer set was used. TCRdb passed the multiplex PCR reads through MiXCR, listing each CDR3 protein once. The profile shows 300,000 or so distinct CDR3 sequences, over 15% of them singletons. Input material: blood. The source of these receptors is a woman between 50 and 59 years old with Graves' hyperthyroidism.

This clonotype was picked up many times. V usage is TRBV2 and J usage is TRBJ2-2, with TRBD2 matching over 9 bases. The CDR3 totals 15 residues. Germline trimming cut 5 bases from V and 4 bases from J; bases unmatched to any gene: 5. Per the germline V gene, CDR1 is SNHLY and CDR2 is FYNNEI. Here the CDR3 DNA reads TGTGCCAGCAGTTTAGCGGGAGCGATCACCGGGGAGCTGTTTTTT. Amino acid sequence: CASSLAGAITGELFF. The complete variable domain, with remaining parts taken from reference TRBV2 and TRBJ2-2, reads EPEVTQTPSHQVTQMGQEVILRCVPISNHLYFYWYRQILGQKVEFLVSFYNNEISEKSEIFDDQFSVERPDGSNFTLKIRSTKLEDSAMYFCASSLAGAITGELFFGEGSRLTVL.

This clonotype has just a few counts. The chain joins TRBV13 to TRBJ2-3; no clear D gene. This CDR3 contains 15 residues. Between the trimmed V and J ends, which lost 3 bases and 4 bases, there was a span of 14 bases. CDR1 is PRHDT and CDR2 is FYEKMQ in the germline V gene (reference sequence). Here the CDR3 reads CASSFLRTNSDTQYF. The CDR3, as DNA: TGTGCCAGCAGCTTTCTTCGGACGAACTCAGATACGCAGTATTTT.

The V and J genes are TRBV27 and TRBJ2-1; TRBD1 is a possible D gene (5 bases). V was cut by 8 bases and J by 14 bases, with 16 bases left in between. The CDR3 runs 11 residues. CDR1 and CDR2 from the germline V gene are MNHEY and SMNVEV (reference sequence). CDR3 residues: CASGPSWGEFF. For the CDR3, the DNA is TGTGCCAGCGGACCATCTTGGGGCGAGTTCTTC.

The gene calls are TRBV19 and TRBJ1-5; no clear D. V lost 5 bases to trimming and J lost 5 bases, with 13 bases between them. The germline CDR1 and CDR2 sequences are LNHDA and SQIVND (reference sequence). The CDR3 has 14 amino acids. CDR3 DNA: TGTGCCAGTAGTCGGGCAGGCGTCGATCAGCCCCAGCATTTT. Its translation is CASSRAGVDQPQHF. Using reference TRBV19 and TRBJ1-5 for the parts outside the CDR3, the full variable domain is DGGITQSPKYLFRKEGQNVTLSCEQNLNHDAMYWYRQDPGQGLRLIYYSQIVNDFQKGDIAEGYSVSREKKESFPLTVTSAQKNPTAFYLCASSRAGVDQPQHFGDGTRLSIL.

This clonotype has a handful of counts. The chain has TRBV19 and TRBJ1-5; D is uncertain. Trimming left V 7 bases short and J 4 bases short, with 14 bases between. Germline assignment: CDR1 LNHDA and CDR2 SQIVND (reference sequence). CDR3 length equals 14 residues. The CDR3 is CASKDTGNNQPQHF. In DNA form, the CDR3 reads TGTGCCAGTAAGGATACGGGGAATAATCAGCCCCAGCATTTT.

This clonotype turned up a few times. The V and J genes are TRBV10-3 and TRBJ2-1; a possible D gene is TRBD1 (6 bases). The CDR3 has 14 residues. Germline CDR1 is ENHRY and CDR2 is SYGVKD. V was trimmed by 5 bases and J by 6 bases, leaving 14 bases between them. The CDR3 region has the DNA TGTGCCATCAGTAAGGACAGTCAAGGCAATGAGCAGTTCTTC. This translates into CAISKDSQGNEQFF.

This chain joins TRBV30 and TRBJ2-7; 9 bases line up with TRBD1. The germline V gene has CDR1 GTSNPN and CDR2 SVGIG (reference sequence). V lost 3 bases to trimming and J lost 7 bases; unmatched junction nucleotides: 13. The CDR3 covers 15 residues. DNA for the CDR3: TGTGCCTGGAGCCGCGTTCCGGGACAGGGACGGGAGCAGTACTTC. It translates to CAWSRVPGQGREQYF.